This TCR beta chain was retrieved from a study of Graves' ophthalmopathy and Graves' hyperthyroidism. Regarding the study as a whole: Ophthalmopathy versus stable hyperthyroidism: 13-signature model gave around 90% sensitivity, 75% to 82% specificity. Forecasting of ophthalmopathy progression by the model achieved about 71% sensitivity and 72% to 75% specificity. Clonotypes were expanded in thyroid at above 0.001 frequency, and most also appeared in blood.

Concerning this clonotype: Its specificity is unknown.

The TCR beta CDR3 regions underwent amplification from RNA transcripts. The authors performed first-round RT-PCR with HTBI primers and then a second-round multiplex PCR. MiXCR was run by TCRdb on the multiplex PCR reads, yielding one entry per CDR3 protein. The data contain 580,000 or so distinct CDR3 sequences, roughly 39% of them singletons. Patients in the hyperthyroidism group, adults aged 18 to 65, were newly diagnosed, under 2 months' duration. What was sequenced was peripheral blood or thyroid tissue (not recorded which). The source is an adult man with Graves' hyperthyroidism.

In DNA form, the CDR3 reads TGTGCCAGCAGCCCCTCTTTTGCGACGGACCTTGATCAGCCCCAGCATTTT. It translates to CASSPSFATDLDQPQHF. The chain couples TRBV5-5 to TRBJ1-5; D is unclear. V was shortened by 4 bases and J by 5 bases, with 22 bases between the two germline ends. The CDR3 extends over 17 amino acids. Germline V lookup: CDR1 SGHKS, CDR2 YYEKEE (reference sequence).